This passage covers 21 T cell receptor beta chains from one sample sequenced in a study of T-cell memory formation after mild COVID-19 (TCRdb year 2021). The library was obtained by 5' RACE. Sequencing was performed on an Illumina NovaSeq 6000. TCRdb trimmed the raw reads at Q25, called clones with MiXCR and kept productive beta chains. A single entry per CDR3 protein holds the most common genes and DNA from its merged rows. The sample yields a few hundred thousand distinct CDR3 sequences; 15% to 20% were counted once. The leading ten clones occupy more than 20% of the sample. The sequenced sample consisted of PBMCs or a T cell subset sorted from them (not recorded which). These TCRs come from a man between 18 and 35 years old who had mild COVID-19 (a few samples of this study predate the infection). The sample titles of this study are shuffled in the database, so cell type and time point are left out; the donor was told from shared clones.

V usage is TRBV18 and J usage is TRBJ1-5, with a weak D call TRBD1 (6 bases). Looked up from germline, CDR1 is KGHSH and CDR2 is LQKENI. V was trimmed by 3 bases and J by 5 bases, leaving 14 bases between them. The CDR3 runs 15 residues. CDR3 amino acids: CASSPLQDRDQPQHF. The CDR3 DNA follows: TGTGCCAGCTCACCGCTCCAGGACAGAGATCAGCCCCAGCATTTT.

This rearrangement joins TRBV16 to TRBJ2-7; 10 nucleotides agree with TRBD2. Germline V gives CDR1 KGHSY, CDR2 FQNENV. V was pared by 3 bases and J by 4 bases, with 6 bases of the junction left unmatched. This CDR3 comprises 15 residues. The DNA for the CDR3 is TGTGCCAGCAGCCAGGGGAGGGGACTAGCGTACGAGCAGTACGTC. This gives the protein CASSQGRGLAYEQYV.

The chain is built from TRBV6-5 and TRBJ2-3, with D perhaps TRBD1 or TRBD2 (5 bases each). The CDR3 has 14 residues. The V and J ends lost 6 bases and 0 bases respectively, with 10 bases between them. Germline loops: CDR1 MNHEY, CDR2 SVGAGI. The CDR3 DNA reads as TGTGCCAGCAGGCCGGGACCGAGCACAGATACGCAGTATTTT. Its translation is CASRPGPSTDTQYF.

This clonotype has just a few counts. The chain combines TRBV5-1 with TRBJ1-1; no clear D. The CDR3 runs to 15 residues. Germline CDR1 reads SGHRS; CDR2 reads YFSETQ. Trimming left V 3 bases short and J 0 bases short, with 12 bases between. CDR3 region: CASSSTSRMNTEAFF. In nucleotides, the CDR3 is TGCGCCAGCAGCTCCACGTCACGGATGAACACTGAAGCTTTCTTT. The variable domain in full, with the rest retrieved from reference TRBV5-1 and TRBJ1-1, is KAGVTQTPRYLIKTRGQQVTLSCSPISGHRSVSWYQQTPGQGLQFLFEYFSETQRNKGNFPGRFSGRQFSNSRSEMNVSTLELGDSALYLCASSSTSRMNTEAFFGQGTRLTVV.

This clonotype was counted only a few times. The chain links TRBV5-1 to TRBJ2-3; possibly TRBD1 for D (5 bases). Germline values: CDR1 SGHRS, CDR2 YFSETQ. The CDR3 runs to 15 residues. V was pared by 4 bases and J by 2 bases, with 14 bases between. The CDR3 DNA reads as TGCGCCAGCAGCGCCCACAAGGGGTTCACAGATACGCAGTATTTT. Its translation: CASSAHKGFTDTQYF. The full variable domain, with the rest looked up from reference TRBV5-1 and TRBJ2-3, is KAGVTQTPRYLIKTRGQQVTLSCSPISGHRSVSWYQQTPGQGLQFLFEYFSETQRNKGNFPGRFSGRQFSNSRSEMNVSTLELGDSALYLCASSAHKGFTDTQYFGPGTRLTVL.

The J gene is TRBJ2-5, the V gene TRBV28, with 8 bases aligning to TRBD2. The CDR3 loop spans 14 amino acids. Germline loops: CDR1 MDHEN, CDR2 SYDVKM. With V trimmed by 1 base and J by 5 bases, 3 bases remained unmatched. The CDR3 reads CASSLSAGGETQYF. The CDR3 DNA is TGTGCCAGCAGTTTATCGGCGGGGGGTGAGACCCAGTACTTC.

This clonotype has just a few counts. The chain recombines TRBV5-4 with TRBJ1-1, with TRBD1 matching 8 bases. The CDR3 runs to 15 residues. CDR1 and CDR2 from the germline V gene are SGHNT and YYREEE (reference sequence). Germline trimming cut 7 bases from V and 0 bases from J; bases unmatched to any gene: 8. For the CDR3, the DNA is TGTGCCAGCGCGACAGGGGCCACTATGAACACTGAAGCTTTCTTT. Its translation is CASATGATMNTEAFF.

The chain carries TRBV27 and TRBJ1-4; D remains ambiguous. Trimming left V 5 bases short and J 6 bases short, with 16 bases between. CDR1 is MNHEY, CDR2 SMNVEV, per germline (reference sequence). The CDR3 covers 15 residues. The CDR3 protein is CASSPVTGLDEKLFF. As DNA, the CDR3 is TGTGCCAGCAGTCCAGTGACGGGGTTGGATGAAAAACTGTTTTTT.

J is TRBJ1-2 and V is TRBV20-1, with a tentative D call TRBD1 (5 bases). Trimming took off 0 bases at V and 7 bases at J, with 12 bases between the two ends. The CDR3 consists of 13 residues. Germline V gives CDR1 DFQATT, CDR2 SNEGSKA (reference sequence). The chain's CDR3 is CSARDDIRAGYTF. For the CDR3, the DNA is TGCAGTGCTAGAGATGATATCAGGGCTGGCTACACCTTC.

This clonotype appeared many times. The rearrangement joins TRBV7-2 to TRBJ2-2; 15 bases are shared with TRBD2. The ends lost 5 bases at V and 0 bases at J; junction bases unmatched: 10. Germline V gives CDR1 SGHTA, CDR2 FQGNSA. The CDR3 extends over 20 amino acids. The CDR3 region is CASSATGTSGGSPNTGELFF. In nucleotides, the CDR3 is TGTGCCAGCAGCGCAACCGGGACTAGCGGGGGGTCTCCGAACACCGGGGAGCTGTTTTTT.

This clonotype has more than one count but fewer than ten. The chain employs TRBV10-3 and TRBJ1-3, with TRBD1 matching over 8 bases. Germline V gene data show CDR1 as ENHRY and CDR2 as SYGVKD. This CDR3 is built from 13 residues. V gave up 4 bases and J gave up 8 bases; unmatched junction bases: 4. CDR3 nucleotide sequence: TGTGCCATCAGTGTGCAGGGGGCCGACACCATATATTTT. It specifies CAISVQGADTIYF.

This clonotype appeared a few times. The J gene is TRBJ2-7, the V gene TRBV7-2, with D possibly TRBD2 on 7 matching bases. This CDR3 has 14 amino acids. Germline CDR1 SGHTA, CDR2 FQGNSA. The V end was cut by 2 bases, the J end by 2 bases, with 10 bases between. The CDR3 is CASSLSGGPYEQYV. DNA for the CDR3: TGTGCCAGCAGCTTATCGGGGGGCCCCTACGAGCAGTACGTC.

This clonotype appeared a few times. This chain links TRBV20-1 with TRBJ2-5, with TRBD1 matching 8 bases. Trimming cost V 3 bases and J 1 base; bases outside gene matches: 4. CDR3 size: 14 residues. CDR1 is DFQATT, CDR2 SNEGSKA, per germline (reference sequence). CDR3 sequence reads: CSARGGTGQETQYF. The CDR3 DNA sequence: TGCAGTGCTAGGGGCGGGACAGGCCAAGAGACCCAGTACTTC.

This clonotype has more than one count but fewer than ten. The V call is TRBV10-3, the J call TRBJ2-2; D gene uncertain. The CDR3 extends over 13 amino acids. Germline CDR1 ENHRY, CDR2 SYGVKD. The V and J ends lost 0 bases and 15 bases respectively, with 14 bases between them. This CDR3 is CAISESMEEAVFF. CDR3 nucleotides: TGTGCCATCAGTGAGTCGATGGAAGAGGCTGTGTTTTTT.

This rearrangement joins TRBV6-5 to TRBJ1-1, with no clear D. The CDR3 has 15 residues. Germline V lookup: CDR1 MNHEY, CDR2 SVGAGI. V was cut by 0 bases and J by 3 bases, with 11 bases left in between. CDR3 in amino acids: CASSYSSDGDTEAFF. DNA of the CDR3: TGTGCCAGCAGTTACTCGTCAGATGGGGACACTGAAGCTTTCTTT.

V usage is TRBV6-5 and J usage is TRBJ2-6, with 8 positions matching TRBD2. The V and J ends lost 5 bases and 8 bases, in that order; junction bases with no gene match: 5. The CDR3 has 14 residues. CDR1 is MNHEY and CDR2 is SVGAGI in the germline V gene. The CDR3 spells CASSTGRGTNVLTF. DNA for the CDR3: TGTGCCAGCAGTACCGGGAGGGGAACCAACGTCCTGACTTTC.

This clonotype was counted between two and nine times. This sequence joins TRBV11-2 and TRBJ2-7, with D unclear. In germline, CDR1 is SGHAT, CDR2 FQNNGV. V lost 1 base, J lost 6 bases, and 4 bases lay in between. The CDR3 runs to 11 residues. CDR3 residues: CASSLGPEQYV. The DNA for the CDR3 is TGTGCCAGCAGCTTAGGTCCCGAGCAGTACGTC.

This clonotype was seen at least ten times. J is TRBJ2-2 and V is TRBV9; no clear D. This CDR3 has 12 amino acids. V dropped 4 bases and J dropped 3 bases, with 4 bases sitting between them. CDR1 is SGDLS, CDR2 YYNGEE, per germline. CDR3 protein: CASSPHTGELFF. CDR3 nucleotide sequence: TGTGCCAGCAGCCCCCACACCGGGGAGCTGTTTTTT. Combining the CDR3 with reference TRBV9 and TRBJ2-2 gives the whole variable domain DSGVTQTPKHLITATGQRVTLRCSPRSGDLSVYWYQQSLDQGLQFLIQYYNGEERAKGNILERFSAQQFPDLHSELNLSSLELGDSALYFCASSPHTGELFFGEGSRLTVL.

The rearrangement links TRBV5-5 to TRBJ2-1; 13 bases match TRBD2. Germline-derived CDR1 and CDR2 are SGHKS and YYEKEE (reference sequence). CDR3 size: 17 residues. After removal of 4 bases from V and 8 bases from J, the junction contained 12 bases not matched to a gene. CDR3 DNA: TGTGCCAGCAGCGGCACACTAGCGGGGGGGCCAAACGATGAGCAGTTCTTC. The encoded protein is CASSGTLAGGPNDEQFF.

The chain couples TRBV7-2 to TRBJ2-1, with D perhaps TRBD1 (6 bases). Trimming stripped 3 bases from V and 0 bases from J, with 9 bases between. The CDR3 is made up of 15 amino acids. In germline, CDR1 is SGHTA, CDR2 FQGNSA. The CDR3 loop reads CASSFGGLSYNEQFF. CDR3 in DNA: TGTGCCAGCAGCTTTGGGGGCCTCTCCTACAATGAGCAGTTCTTC. The entire variable domain, with the rest obtained from reference TRBV7-2 and TRBJ2-1, is as follows: GAGVSQSPSNKVTEKGKDVELRCDPISGHTALYWYRQSLGQGLEFLIYFQGNSAPDKSGLPSDRFSAERTGGSVSTLTIQRTQQEDSAVYLCASSFGGLSYNEQFFGPGTRLTVL.

The chain carries TRBV28 and TRBJ2-1; no reliable D call. Deletions cut 10 bases from V and 5 bases from J, with 9 bases between. This CDR3 region has 11 residues. Germline-derived CDR1 and CDR2 are MDHEN and SYDVKM. The CDR3 loop is CATILNNEQFF. As DNA, the CDR3 is TGTGCCACCATCCTAAACAATGAGCAGTTCTTC.